This is a list of T cell receptor beta chains from one sample in a study of beta chain features in type 1 diabetes. Sequencing was performed with immunoSEQ multiplex PCR; in TCRdb, only in-frame clones are kept and a portion is missing. The profile shows 310,000 or so clones, 9.3% of them singletons. Sequencing was performed on central memory CD4+ T cells from blood. The receptors originated from a man in his thirties or forties with type 1 diabetes. The conserved cysteine and the conserved F or W are not part of the CDR3 here.

TRBV27,14,TRBJ2-3,ASRILTSGGSDTQY
TRBV5-1,12,TRBJ1-6,ASSSDSRNSPLH
TRBV7-2,11,TRBJ2-7,ASRRLWSNEQY
TRBV29-1,12,TRBJ1-2,SVEDRAQGHGYT
TRBV5-6,12,TRBJ2-7,ASVPGGRGYEQY
TRBV7-8,15,TRBJ2-2,ASSLKSRMFGPGELF
TRBV7-8,14,TRBJ1-5,ASSRGWGQGNQPQH
TRBV30,15,TRBJ1-5,AWGTTRTSDANQPQH
TRBV2,13,TRBJ2-7,ASSPLLEFVDEQY
TRBV5-6,10,TRBJ2-7,ASSLNRNEQY
TRBV27,17,TRBJ2-3,ASSLSASASGGSTDTQY
TRBV29-1,11,TRBJ2-3,STDGGGTDTQY
TRBV2,16,TRBJ1-6,ASSDPSRGTVYNSPLH
TRBV5-1,13,TRBJ1-1,ASSLTGGRNTEAF
TRBV11-2,13,TRBJ1-6,ASRGFWGDNSPLH
TRBV6-1,13,TRBJ1-2,ASSEVHRGLGGYT
TRBV4-3,13,TRBJ1-2,ASSQERVRGYGYT
TRBV20-1,9,TRBJ2-1,SATAENEQF
TRBV6-5,13,TRBJ1-6,ASSYRGESNSPLH
TRBV28,11,TRBJ1-2,ASSSVELYGYT
TRBV2,12,TRBJ1-2,ASSETRKNYGYT
TRBV27,13,TRBJ2-7,ASSIQPGQGYEQY
TRBV5-1,14,TRBJ2-2,ASSTTGPPNTGELF
TRBV2,12,TRBJ1-6,ASQRQGADSPLH
TRBV4-3,13,TRBJ2-2,ASSRAGGERGELF
TRBV2,10,TRBJ2-2,ASSTSWGELF
TRBV9,13,TRBJ1-3,ASNRDGSSGNTIY
TRBV11-3,14,TRBJ2-5,ASSSGLAGGEETQY
TRBV2,11,TRBJ2-7,ASRTGSSYEQY
TRBV5-1,13,TRBJ2-2,ASSLDLAGTGELF
TRBV15,13,TRBJ2-5,ATSRDDRTGTAQY
TRBV6-5,12,TRBJ1-1,ASSYGGRNTEAF
TRBV18,13,TRBJ2-5,ASSLSTGGQETQY
TRBV2,14,TRBJ2-1,ASRPRMARGYNEQF
TRBV27,9,TRBJ2-1,ATAYRAEQF
TRBV18,10,TRBJ2-3,ASSPTTDTQY
TRBV11-2,13,TRBJ2-5,ASSLERGVVETQY
TRBV11-2,12,TRBJ2-7,ASSSPGLDAEQY
TRBV20-1,9,TRBJ2-3,SARDADTQY
TRBV5-1,12,TRBJ2-3,ASSLDNGRDTQY
TRBV4-3,12,TRBJ2-7,ASSQETGVGKQY
TRBV7-8,10,TRBJ1-1,ATLRGNTEAF
TRBV11-2,13,TRBJ2-1,ASSSSGSGYNEQF
TRBV28,12,TRBJ1-1,ASRSGIRNTEAF
TRBV6-1,12,TRBJ1-5,ASADSLSNQPQH
TRBV30,13,TRBJ1-4,AWSDPDRWAEKLF
TRBV5-1,12,TRBJ1-6,ASKGALENSPLH
TRBV5-4,15,TRBJ2-3,ASSSRTSGGAGDTQY
TRBV2,11,TRBJ2-7,ASGVREGDEQY
TRBV19,11,TRBJ2-3,ASSVGQTDTQY
TRBV29-1,11,TRBJ1-5,SVGQGAGQPQH
TRBV27,11,TRBJ1-6,ASSLRDNSPLH
TRBV21-1,11,TRBJ1-1,ASSKERTDEAF